A single TCR beta chain is shown here with its context. The germline gives CDR1 MNHEY, CDR2 SMNVEV (reference sequence). Between the trimmed V and J ends, which lost 7 bases and 0 bases, there was a span of 9 bases. The CDR3 runs to 13 residues. The record originates from a study of siplizumab effects on memory and regulatory T cells. Clones were sequenced by immunoSEQ multiplex PCR, and TCRdb holds only the in-frame ones, with some missing. The profile shows 100,000 or so clones, about 93% of them singletons. The gene calls are TRBV27 and TRBJ1-1, with D maybe TRBD1 (5 bases). Sequenced input: CD4+ T cells sorted from blood. This TCR was sampled from a human donor in good health. CDR3 coding DNA: TGTGCCAGCACCGGGACGATGAACACTGAAGCTTTCTTT. Translating it yields CASTGTMNTEAFF.